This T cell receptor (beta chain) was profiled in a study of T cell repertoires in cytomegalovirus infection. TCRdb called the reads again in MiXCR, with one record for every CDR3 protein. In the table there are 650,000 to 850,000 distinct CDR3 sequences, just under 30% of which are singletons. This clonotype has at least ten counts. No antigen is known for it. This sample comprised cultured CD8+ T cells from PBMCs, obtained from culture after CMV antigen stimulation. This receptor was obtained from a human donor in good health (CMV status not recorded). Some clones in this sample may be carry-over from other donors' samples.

The CDR3 spells CAISESGGNQPQHF. The CDR3 coding sequence is TGTGCCATCAGTGAGTCAGGGGGCAATCAGCCCCAGCATTTT. The chain uses TRBV10-3 and TRBJ1-5; weak D call: TRBD1 (5 bases). The germline V gene has CDR1 ENHRY and CDR2 SYGVKD. V lost 0 bases to trimming and J lost 2 bases, with 5 bases between them. The CDR3 has 14 amino acids.